The 13 T cell receptor beta chains below all came from one sample that was sequenced in a study of T cell responses to AZD1222 COVID-19 vaccine. The assay was immunoSEQ multiplex PCR, and TCRdb's table has in-frame clones only and misses some. The data hold fewer than 70,000 clones, with over 85% observed a single time. The specimen was peripheral blood, collected on day 0 of AZD1222 vaccination. The source is an adult in good health.

This chain links TRBV2 with TRBJ1-5, with 9 nucleotides matching TRBD1. Germline V lookup: CDR1 SNHLY, CDR2 FYNNEI. The CDR3 consists of 15 residues. Losses at the gene ends were 5 bases for V and 0 bases for J; bases not matched to a gene: 2. Written as DNA, the CDR3 is TGTGCCAGCAGTCGGACAGGGGATAGCAATCAGCCCCAGCATTTT. Amino acid sequence: CASSRTGDSNQPQHF.

The chain uses TRBV11-2 and TRBJ2-5; TRBD2 matches 8 bases. V trimming: 2 bases; J trimming: 4 bases; junction bases outside the gene matches: 15. Per the germline V gene, CDR1 is SGHAT and CDR2 is FQNNGV. The CDR3 runs to 18 residues. The CDR3 bases are TGTGCCAGCAGCTTAAAGGGGTTAGCGGGGACCCTCCGAGAGACCCAGTACTTC. Its protein is CASSLKGLAGTLRETQYF.

This clone was recorded only once. The chain combines TRBV4-1 with TRBJ1-6, with D tentatively TRBD1 (6 bases). Trimming cost V 8 bases and J 5 bases, with 16 bases left between them. The CDR3 is made up of 15 amino acids. Germline V gives CDR1 MGHRA, CDR2 YSYEKL. CDR3 sequence (DNA): TGCGCCAGCCAAGGGGGACACGGCGATAATTCACCCCTCCACTTT. Translation gives CASQGGHGDNSPLHF.

This sequence joins TRBV19 and TRBJ2-2, with 9 bases identical to TRBD1. There are 18 residues in the CDR3. Per germline, CDR1 LNHDA and CDR2 SQIVND (reference sequence). The J segment lost 1 base and the V segment lost 8 bases, leaving 14 bases of the junction unmatched. The CDR3 sequence: CASSMGLGGQGNTGELFF. CDR3 nucleotide sequence: TGTGCCAGTTCCATGGGTCTAGGGGGACAGGGGAACACCGGGGAGCTGTTTTTT. The full variable domain, in which reference TRBV19 and TRBJ2-2 provide the parts outside the CDR3, is DGGITQSPKYLFRKEGQNVTLSCEQNLNHDAMYWYRQDPGQGLRLIYYSQIVNDFQKGDIAEGYSVSREKKESFPLTVTSAQKNPTAFYLCASSMGLGGQGNTGELFFGEGSRLTVL.

This clone is a singleton in its sample. Written as DNA, the CDR3 is TGTGCCAGCTCACCAGTTTTCGGCCGAAGCTCCTACGAGCAGTACTTC. Protein sequence: CASSPVFGRSSYEQYF. The rearrangement links TRBV18 to TRBJ2-7; D not certain. Germline-derived CDR1 and CDR2 are KGHSH and LQKENI. Trimming cost V 2 bases and J 0 bases, with 14 bases left between them. There are 16 residues in the CDR3.

The rearrangement joins TRBV18 to TRBJ2-5; 10 bases fit TRBD2. CDR3 size: 15 residues. The germline CDR1 and CDR2 sequences are KGHSH and LQKENI. V lost 4 bases to trimming and J lost 4 bases; unmatched junction nucleotides: 6. CDR3 sequence reads: CASSQSGGAPETQYF. In DNA form, the CDR3 reads TGTGCCAGCTCACAAAGCGGGGGGGCCCCAGAGACCCAGTACTTC.

This chain links TRBV3-1 (or the pseudogene TRBV3-2) with TRBJ1-2, with 10 bases matching TRBD1. CDR1 is LGHDT, CDR2 YNNKEL, per germline (reference sequence). The CDR3 totals 14 residues. The V gene end was trimmed by 3 bases and the J gene end by 8 bases; junction bases not matched to a gene: 6. The CDR3 nucleotides read TGTGCCAGCAGCCAGGACAGGGGGTTTTGGGGCTACACCTTC. This encodes CASSQDRGFWGYTF.

The chain is built from TRBV6-5 and TRBJ1-5, with D uncertain. Trimming took off 2 bases at V and 1 base at J, with 6 bases between the two ends. The CDR3 runs to 14 residues. Germline V gene data show CDR1 as MNHEY and CDR2 as SVGAGI. The DNA for the CDR3 is TGTGCCAGCAGTTACGCGGGCAGCAATCAGCCCCAGCATTTT. Translated, it gives CASSYAGSNQPQHF.

The J gene is TRBJ2-7, the V gene TRBV18, with a tentative D call TRBD1 (5 bases). CDR1 is KGHSH and CDR2 is LQKENI in the germline V gene. CDR3 size: 14 residues. V dropped 3 bases and J dropped 0 bases, with 9 bases sitting between them. CDR3 DNA sequence: TGTGCCAGCTCACCCCAGACAGACTCCTACGAGCAGTACTTC. Amino acid sequence: CASSPQTDSYEQYF.

V is TRBV7-2 and J is TRBJ2-1; D possibly corresponds to TRBD2 (6 bases). Trimming pared 0 bases from V and 9 bases from J, leaving 15 bases between. From germline, CDR1 is SGHTA and CDR2 FQGNSA. The CDR3 spans 15 residues. CDR3 DNA sequence: TGTGCCAGCAGCTTAGCGCGGGATCTGGTGATTGAGCAGTTCTTC. Its protein is CASSLARDLVIEQFF.

The chain employs TRBV5-4 and TRBJ2-1; TRBD2 matches 14 bases. Losses at the gene ends were 4 bases for V and 8 bases for J; bases not matched to a gene: 8. The CDR3 length is 16 residues. The germline V gene has CDR1 SGHNT and CDR2 YYREEE (reference sequence). CDR3 residues: CASSHRLAGGPDEQFF. The CDR3 DNA reads as TGTGCCAGCAGCCACCGACTAGCGGGGGGGCCGGATGAGCAGTTCTTC.

The CDR3 coding sequence is TGTGCCTGTACTGACTCCCGGGACAGGGCAGTCTATGGCTACACCTTC. This codes for CACTDSRDRAVYGYTF. The chain has TRBV30 and TRBJ1-2; 9 bases are shared with TRBD1. The CDR3 sequence is 16 residues long. Germline values: CDR1 GTSNPN, CDR2 SVGIG (reference sequence). The J segment lost 4 bases and the V segment lost 6 bases, leaving 15 bases of the junction unmatched.

This clone was recorded only once. The rearrangement uses TRBV6-1 and TRBJ1-2; D remains ambiguous. Per the germline V gene, CDR1 is MNHNS and CDR2 is SASEGT. The CDR3 totals 13 residues. V dropped 3 bases and J dropped 0 bases, with 5 bases sitting between them. The CDR3 region has the DNA TGTGCCAGCAGTGATCAGCCTAACTATGGCTACACCTTC. As protein: CASSDQPNYGYTF.